This section outlines one T cell receptor (beta chain) sequence together with its context. As yet, its antigen is unknown. This specimen comes from a study of blood T cells in healthy people across ages. General study results and limits: Higher diversity, along with more naive CD4+ cells, distinguished long-lived donors from aged donors.

The CDR3 loop spans 14 amino acids. The ends lost 5 bases at V and 7 bases at J; junction bases unmatched: 4. Per germline, CDR1 SGHTA and CDR2 FQGNSA. Next came a second PCR, run for roughly 6 to 11 cycles, which used a sample-barcoded 5' primer along with a J-beta primer mix. The authors tagged each cDNA molecule using a template-switch adaptor with 12 random nucleotides. TCRdb re-called the 5' RACE reads with MiXCR, one entry per CDR3 protein. The repertoire includes over 700,000 distinct CDR3 sequences, roughly 25% of them detected once, and under 9.5% sits in the top ten. The data were also submitted as part of a second study, on T cells of mothers and their children. As reported in that work: At about 1.4 ug per 15 ul, all of the extracted RNA went into cDNA synthesis. Mothers and children who were related shared slightly more overlap than unrelated pairs, but not significantly more.

The chain couples TRBV7-2 to TRBJ2-3; 12 bases are shared with TRBD2. The clonotype comes from a boy aged 5-17 years in good health. Sample: blood. The CDR3 DNA reads as TGTGCCAGCAGCGCTAGCGGGGGGGCACATACGCAGTATTTT. Protein: CASSASGGAHTQYF. The whole variable domain, remainder taken from reference TRBV7-2 and TRBJ2-3, is GAGVSQSPSNKVTEKGKDVELRCDPISGHTALYWYRQSLGQGLEFLIYFQGNSAPDKSGLPSDRFSAERTGGSVSTLTIQRTQQEDSAVYLCASSASGGAHTQYFGPGTRLTVL.